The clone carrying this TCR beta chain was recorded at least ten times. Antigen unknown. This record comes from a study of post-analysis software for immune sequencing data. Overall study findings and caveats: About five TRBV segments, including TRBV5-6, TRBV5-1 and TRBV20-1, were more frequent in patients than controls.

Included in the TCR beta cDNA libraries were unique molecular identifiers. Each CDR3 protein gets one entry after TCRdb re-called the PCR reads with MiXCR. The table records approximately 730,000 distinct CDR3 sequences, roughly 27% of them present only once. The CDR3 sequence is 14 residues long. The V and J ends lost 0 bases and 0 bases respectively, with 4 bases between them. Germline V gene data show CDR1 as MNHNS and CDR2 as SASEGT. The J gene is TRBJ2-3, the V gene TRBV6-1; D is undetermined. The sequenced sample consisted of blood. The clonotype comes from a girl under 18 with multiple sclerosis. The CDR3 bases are TGTGCCAGCAGTGAAGCCTGGAGCACAGATACGCAGTATTTT. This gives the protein CASSEAWSTDTQYF.